Sequencing of this TCR beta chain was carried out in a study of T cell repertoires in cytomegalovirus infection. General study points: Predominance within the ex vivo response was attributable to HLA-C-restricted CMV-specific TCR beta clonotypes.

TCRdb independently ran MiXCR on the reads; one entry per CDR3 protein. The profile covers hundreds of thousands of distinct CDR3 sequences, with roughly 16% appearing a single time and around 12% taken by the ten largest. This clonotype was seen a few times. Its specificity is unknown. This TCR was recovered from a human donor in good health (CMV status not recorded). Some clones in this sample may be carry-over from other donors' samples. The sample taken for sequencing was PBMCs.

The CDR3 DNA is TGTGCCAGCAGTTTTGCGGGGACGCAAGAGACCCAGTACTTC. Translation gives CASSFAGTQETQYF. The chain links TRBV12-3 or TRBV12-4 to TRBJ2-5; TRBD2 might be the D (6 bases). Trimming removed 3 bases at V and 2 bases at J, with 10 bases between. The CDR3 loop spans 14 amino acids.